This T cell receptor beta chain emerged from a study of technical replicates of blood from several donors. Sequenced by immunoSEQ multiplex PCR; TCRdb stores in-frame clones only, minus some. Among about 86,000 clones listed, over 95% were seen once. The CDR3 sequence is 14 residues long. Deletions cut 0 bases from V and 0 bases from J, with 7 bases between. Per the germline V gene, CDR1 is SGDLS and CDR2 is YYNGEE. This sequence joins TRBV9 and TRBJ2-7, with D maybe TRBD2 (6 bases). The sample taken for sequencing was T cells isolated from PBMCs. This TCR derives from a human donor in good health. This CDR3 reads CASSVVGSSYEQYF. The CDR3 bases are TGTGCCAGCAGCGTAGTCGGGAGCTCCTACGAGCAGTACTTC.